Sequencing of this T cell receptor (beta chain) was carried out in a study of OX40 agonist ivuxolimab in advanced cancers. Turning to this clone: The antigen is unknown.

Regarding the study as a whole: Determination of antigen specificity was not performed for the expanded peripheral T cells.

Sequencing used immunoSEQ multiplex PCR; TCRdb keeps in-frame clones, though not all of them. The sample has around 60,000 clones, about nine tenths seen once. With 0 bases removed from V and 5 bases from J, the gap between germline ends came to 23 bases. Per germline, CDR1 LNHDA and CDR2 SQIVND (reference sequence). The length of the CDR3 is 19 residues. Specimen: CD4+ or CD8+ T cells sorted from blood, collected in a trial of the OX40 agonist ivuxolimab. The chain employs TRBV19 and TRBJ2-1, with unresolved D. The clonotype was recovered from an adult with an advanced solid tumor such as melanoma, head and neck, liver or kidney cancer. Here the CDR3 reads CASSIDRITSPGHNNEQFF. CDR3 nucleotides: TGTGCCAGTAGTATAGACAGGATCACCTCGCCGGGCCACAACAATGAGCAGTTCTTC.